This T cell receptor (beta chain) was recorded in a study of blood T cell repertoires in COVID-19. Some clones are missing from TCRdb's copy, which holds only in-frame ones; the method was immunoSEQ multiplex PCR. The table lists approximately 250,000 clones, approximately 80% of them singletons. V was pared by 2 bases and J by 11 bases, with 14 bases between. Germline V gene sequence: CDR1 SGHDT, CDR2 YYEEEE. CDR3 length: 14 residues. The gene calls are TRBV5-6 and TRBJ1-6; D is perhaps TRBD1 (6 bases). The sequenced material came from peripheral blood. This receptor was identified in a human donor in a cohort sampled during active COVID-19. The CDR3 is CASSLTGWSAPLHF. The CDR3 nucleotides are TGTGCCAGCAGCTTAACAGGGTGGTCGGCACCCCTCCACTTT. The whole variable domain, filled in from reference TRBV5-6 and TRBJ1-6, reads DAGVTQSPTHLIKTRGQQVTLRCSPKSGHDTVSWYQQALGQGPQFIFQYYEEEERQRGNFPDRFSGHQFPNYSSELNVNALLLGDSALYLCASSLTGWSAPLHFGNGTRLTVT.